These T cell receptor beta chains were read from a single sample in a study of blood T cells in healthy people across ages. TCRdb passed the 5' RACE reads through MiXCR, listing each CDR3 protein once. The table includes roughly 1.7 million distinct CDR3 sequences, 30% to 40% detected once. The sample comprised blood. The source of these receptors is a woman between 25 and 40 years old in good health. CDR3s include the opening cysteine and the closing phenylalanine or tryptophan. D genes are given only for firm matches. Rows may omit the clone size; those that give it use once, few, many or a size class.

cdr3_aa: CASSRGTGASSPLHF
cdr3_nt: TGTGCCAGCAGCCGAGGGACAGGGGCTAGTTCACCCCTCCACTTT
clone_size: .
d_call: TRBD1
v_call: TRBV28
j_call: TRBJ1-6

cdr3_aa: CASSPRAGGGYEQFF
cdr3_nt: TGTGCCAGCAGTCCACGAGCGGGGGGCGGGTATGAGCAGTTCTTC
clone_size: .
d_call: TRBD2
v_call: TRBV6-1
j_call: TRBJ2-1

cdr3_aa: CASSWDRGQGALYQETQYF
cdr3_nt: TGTGCCAGCAGCTGGGACCGAGGACAGGGGGCTTTGTACCAAGAGACCCAGTACTTC
clone_size: .
d_call: TRBD1
v_call: TRBV11-2
j_call: TRBJ2-5

cdr3_aa: CASSSGTGESYEQYF
cdr3_nt: TGTGCCAGCAGTTCCGGGACAGGGGAATCCTACGAGCAGTACTTC
clone_size: .
d_call: TRBD1
v_call: TRBV25-1
j_call: TRBJ2-7

cdr3_aa: CASKTAGGSSYEQYF
cdr3_nt: TGTGCCAGCAAAACTGCGGGGGGTAGCTCCTACGAGCAGTACTTC
clone_size: many
d_call: TRBD2
v_call: TRBV11-2
j_call: TRBJ2-7

cdr3_aa: CASSEREGGFSYEQYF
cdr3_nt: TGTGCCAGCAGTGAAAGGGAAGGGGGGTTCTCCTACGAGCAGTACTTC
clone_size: .
d_call: .
v_call: TRBV2
j_call: TRBJ2-7

cdr3_aa: CSARDWPHSEQFF
cdr3_nt: TGCAGTGCTAGAGACTGGCCCCACAGTGAGCAGTTCTTC
clone_size: .
d_call: .
v_call: TRBV20-1
j_call: TRBJ2-1

cdr3_aa: CASSGGLAWNIQYF
cdr3_nt: TGTGCCAGCAGCGGTGGTCTAGCGTGGAACATTCAGTACTTC
clone_size: .
d_call: .
v_call: TRBV9
j_call: TRBJ2-4

cdr3_aa: CASSQAEGTSGGDTQYF
cdr3_nt: TGTGCCAGCAGCCAAGCTGAGGGGACTAGCGGGGGCGATACGCAGTATTTT
clone_size: many
d_call: TRBD2
v_call: TRBV4-2
j_call: TRBJ2-3

cdr3_aa: CASSSGLPGAQPQHF
cdr3_nt: TGTGCCAGCAGCTCCGGTCTTCCAGGGGCTCAGCCCCAGCATTTT
clone_size: .
d_call: .
v_call: TRBV7-9
j_call: TRBJ1-5

cdr3_aa: CSAQGQGAGETQYF
cdr3_nt: TGCAGTGCCCAGGGACAGGGAGCGGGAGAGACCCAGTACTTC
clone_size: .
d_call: TRBD1
v_call: TRBV20-1
j_call: TRBJ2-5

cdr3_aa: CASSPRQEAHEQYF
cdr3_nt: TGTGCCAGCAGCCCCAGACAGGAGGCCCACGAGCAGTACTTC
clone_size: few
d_call: .
v_call: TRBV3-1
j_call: TRBJ2-7

cdr3_aa: CASKTDRGYEQYF
cdr3_nt: TGTGCCAGCAAAACAGACAGGGGCTACGAGCAGTACTTC
clone_size: .
d_call: TRBD1
v_call: TRBV25-1
j_call: TRBJ2-7

cdr3_aa: CSVEDRSGSLRTDTQYF
cdr3_nt: TGCAGCGTTGAAGATCGCAGCGGGAGCCTCCGCACAGATACGCAGTATTTT
clone_size: many
d_call: TRBD2
v_call: TRBV29-1
j_call: TRBJ2-3

cdr3_aa: CASSELGQDYNEQFF
cdr3_nt: TGTGCCAGCAGTGAACTGGGACAGGATTACAATGAGCAGTTCTTC
clone_size: .
d_call: TRBD1
v_call: TRBV2
j_call: TRBJ2-1

cdr3_aa: CATSGRSETQYF
cdr3_nt: TGTGCCACCAGTGGTAGGTCGGAGACCCAGTACTTC
clone_size: few
d_call: .
v_call: TRBV24-1
j_call: TRBJ2-5

cdr3_aa: CASSSVQGAYEQYF
cdr3_nt: TGTGCCAGCAGTTCCGTACAAGGAGCCTACGAGCAGTACTTC
clone_size: .
d_call: .
v_call: TRBV7-9
j_call: TRBJ2-7

cdr3_aa: CASSLYVGVAEQFF
cdr3_nt: TGTGCCAGCAGTTTATATGTGGGGGTGGCTGAGCAGTTCTTC
clone_size: few
d_call: .
v_call: TRBV27
j_call: TRBJ2-1

cdr3_aa: CASSQQTGPNEKLFF
cdr3_nt: TGTGCCAGCAGCCAACAGACAGGGCCTAATGAAAAACTGTTTTTT
clone_size: few
d_call: TRBD1
v_call: TRBV3-1
j_call: TRBJ1-4

cdr3_aa: CASSQRQGGNTEAFF
cdr3_nt: TGCGCCAGCAGCCAACGGCAGGGTGGGAACACTGAAGCTTTCTTT
clone_size: .
d_call: .
v_call: TRBV4-1
j_call: TRBJ1-1

cdr3_aa: CATSGEASGTGGVYGYTF
cdr3_nt: TGTGCCACCAGTGGGGAAGCGTCCGGGACAGGGGGCGTCTATGGCTACACCTTC
clone_size: .
d_call: TRBD1
v_call: TRBV24-1
j_call: TRBJ1-2

cdr3_aa: CASSVPGRETQYF
cdr3_nt: TGTGCCAGCAGCGTCCCCGGGAGGGAGACCCAGTACTTC
clone_size: few
d_call: TRBD2
v_call: TRBV9
j_call: TRBJ2-5

cdr3_aa: CASSQGPLLTGELFF
cdr3_nt: TGTGCCAGCAGCCAGGGACCTTTGCTGACCGGGGAGCTGTTTTTT
clone_size: .
d_call: .
v_call: TRBV14
j_call: TRBJ2-2

cdr3_aa: CASSLRFTDTGIYNSPLHF
cdr3_nt: TGTGCCAGCAGCTTAAGGTTCACAGATACGGGAATTTATAATTCACCCCTCCACTTT
clone_size: few
d_call: .
v_call: TRBV7-2
j_call: TRBJ1-6

cdr3_aa: CASSYREQFF
cdr3_nt: TGTGCCAGCAGTTACAGGGAGCAGTTCTTC
clone_size: many
d_call: .
v_call: TRBV12-3/TRBV12-4
j_call: TRBJ2-1

cdr3_aa: CATSREGRAGANVLTF
cdr3_nt: TGTGCCACCAGCAGAGAAGGCAGGGCTGGGGCCAACGTCCTGACTTTC
clone_size: .
d_call: .
v_call: TRBV15
j_call: TRBJ2-6

cdr3_aa: CASSFNQGPQFF
cdr3_nt: TGTGCCAGCAGTTTTAATCAGGGTCCTCAGTTCTTC
clone_size: few
d_call: .
v_call: TRBV27
j_call: TRBJ2-1

cdr3_aa: CASSHLAETYWEQYF
cdr3_nt: TGTGCCAGCAGCCACCTAGCGGAAACCTACTGGGAGCAGTACTTC
clone_size: few
d_call: TRBD2
v_call: TRBV4-2
j_call: TRBJ2-7